The next 5 T cell receptor beta chains were all read from a single sample in a study of PD-L1 blockade in urothelial cancer. The method was immunoSEQ multiplex PCR; TCRdb's version includes in-frame clones alone and lacks a portion of them. Here the sample spans over 75,000 clones, about 85% being singletons. Time point in this sample: pretreatment peripheral blood. Sequences were derived from PBMCs, sampled around atezolizumab (anti-PD-L1) treatment. These receptors came from a man between 60 and 75 years old with urothelial cancer.

The CDR3 DNA reads as TGTGCCAGCAGCTTCTATTTACAGGGGATATATGGCTACACCTTC. Translation gives CASSFYLQGIYGYTF. The chain joins TRBV5-5 to TRBJ1-2, with 7 positions matching TRBD1. V trimming: 2 bases; J trimming: 5 bases; junction bases outside the gene matches: 9. The CDR3 extends over 15 amino acids. Germline lookup yields CDR1 SGHKS and CDR2 YYEKEE (reference sequence).

The V call is TRBV2, the J call TRBJ2-1, with 7 bases fitting TRBD1. V shed 6 bases, J shed 4 bases, and the junction held 9 bases outside the gene matches. The germline gives CDR1 SNHLY, CDR2 FYNNEI. The CDR3 totals 15 residues. In nucleotides, the CDR3 is TGTGCCAGCAGCCGAGACAGGGCAGGATACAATGAGCAGTTCTTC. Translated: CASSRDRAGYNEQFF.

This chain joins TRBV12-5 and TRBJ2-5, with 7 positions matching TRBD1. CDR3 length equals 14 residues. The V gene's germline CDR1 is LGHNT and CDR2 FRNRAP. V dropped 6 bases and J dropped 5; count of bases not matched to a gene: 9. CDR3 region: CASGGGGGGETQYF. CDR3 DNA: TGTGCTAGTGGAGGGGGCGGTGGCGGGGAGACCCAGTACTTC.

V usage is TRBV30 and J usage is TRBJ2-5; D gene uncertain. CDR1 is GTSNPN, CDR2 SVGIG, per germline (reference sequence). CDR3 length: 12 amino acids. V was trimmed by 3 bases and J by 2 bases, leaving 7 bases between them. CDR3 sequence (DNA): TGTGCCTGGAGAAACTTACAAGAGACCCAGTACTTC. Amino acid sequence: CAWRNLQETQYF.

The chain recombines TRBV4-2 with TRBJ2-1; no definite D call. CDR1 LGHNA and CDR2 YNFKEQ come from the germline V gene. V gave up 0 bases and J gave up 7 bases, with 10 bases separating them. The CDR3 spans 14 residues. The CDR3 nucleotides are TGTGCCAGCAGCCAAGATCGACAAGTGAATGAGCAGTTCTTC. Protein: CASSQDRQVNEQFF.